This record looks at one T cell receptor (beta chain) sequence and its context. This clone has a handful of counts. There is no known antigen for this receptor. Nothing much larger sits one base from this clone, and base qualities are not available. Other DNA sequences of this sample code for an identical CDR3. Each donor gave one peripheral blood draw, averaging roughly 100 mL, which was collected into heparinised tubes. Using a panel that included CD45RO, CCR7, CD25, CD127, CD95 and CD27, naive, central memory, regulatory and stem cell-like memory CD4+ T cells were sorted on a BD FACSAria II. A purity above 95% was achieved for all sorted populations. Right away, PBMCs were isolated by Lymphoprep density gradient centrifugation and were stained directly, with no culture step. So that batch effects would be minimized, each experiment stained and sorted samples in pairs, pairing one healthy donor with one patient.

The data were obtained in a study of beta chain features in type 1 diabetes (dated by TCRdb to the late 2010s). Broadly, across the study: No differences in mean age, gender distribution, total cell number or subset yield were found between patients and healthy donors. Across all samples, roughly 110,000,000 sorted cells were examined, and cell number per subset correlated strongly with RNA yield. The study compared TCRB repertoires of sorted circulating CD4+ T cell subsets between recently diagnosed type 1 diabetes patients and matched healthy donors. Whereas all 30 or so donors provided naive and central memory subsets, regulatory and stem cell-like memory subsets were isolated from just 8 patients and about 8 healthy donors.

General findings and caveats noted by the study authors: Patients with type 1 diabetes made fewer insertions and deleted more nucleotides at VDJ recombination sites, implying thymic rearrangement abnormalities. Only small numbers of individuals were included in the HLA sub-analyses, which left unresolved whether HLA type had any influence on TCRB rearrangement. A moderate but significant shortening of TCRB CDR3 length was observed in type 1 diabetes patients in all four CD4+ subsets. Sequencing cDNA rather than genomic DNA could over-represent highly expressing activated cells, although activation and CD3 levels did not differ between groups. Naive, central memory and regulatory TCRB repertoires appeared to be more similar among patients than among healthy donors. Shorter templates might have been favored by PCR, but patient and control samples were amplified and corrected together, so both groups would have been affected equally by any skew.

All of the isolated RNA was reverse transcribed with the High Capacity cDNA Reverse Transcription Kit, so expressed TCRB transcripts were sequenced. Deep immunoSEQ sequencing was performed on naive, central memory and regulatory T cell samples, with an average of roughly 4 million total reads per sample. After sorted cells were lysed in RLT buffer, RNA was extracted with DNase-treated RNeasy Micro or Mini kits, with the choice depending on cell number. Each cell subset was processed on its own to prevent cross-contamination, while patient and healthy donor samples were processed together. Using the immunoSEQ multiplex PCR, TCRB sequences were amplified from cDNA into 87-bp fragments spanning the CDR3 region. The amplicons were sequenced using the Illumina HiSeq platform. The authors processed their data as follows. PCR bias was corrected computationally using synthetic template baselines, and reads within Hamming distance 2 were collapsed, with unmergeable singletons discarded. Reads were aligned against IMGT to assign V, D and J genes, CDR3 length and insertions or deletions at six rearrangement sites. Clonotype counts were normalized to sorted cell number within each subset before computing true diversity and Gini coefficients with the tcR R package. Repertoire sharing was quantified using the overlap coefficient calculated on TCRB nucleotide sequences. TCRdb took over this immuneACCESS table, retaining in-frame rearrangements with V and J assigned. Such tables are incomplete; in checked studies, under half of the missing clones stem from an unresolved V gene, and the remainder is unexplained. The V and J calls and clone size come from that table; D and trimming were worked out from the DNA. The sample table holds approximately 170,000 clones, of which approximately 8% were seen once. About 1% of the sample is held by the ten biggest clonotypes.

At the junction V is shortened by 3 bases and J by 4 bases; bases outside the gene matches: 1. The germline V gene encodes CDR1 KGHSH and CDR2 LQKENI. CDR3 length: 14 amino acids, cysteine to phenylalanine. Of all the DNA, just the CDR3 is kept, 42 bases in frame from base 1. Sequenced: central memory CD4+ T cells from blood. This clonotype was obtained from a woman in her thirties or forties with type 1 diabetes. The rearrangement joined TRBV18 to TRBJ1-5; 9 junctional bases match TRBD1. DNA sequence: TGTGCCAGCTCACCGGACAGGGGTAATCAGCCCCAGCATTTT. It encodes CASSPDRGNQPQHF.